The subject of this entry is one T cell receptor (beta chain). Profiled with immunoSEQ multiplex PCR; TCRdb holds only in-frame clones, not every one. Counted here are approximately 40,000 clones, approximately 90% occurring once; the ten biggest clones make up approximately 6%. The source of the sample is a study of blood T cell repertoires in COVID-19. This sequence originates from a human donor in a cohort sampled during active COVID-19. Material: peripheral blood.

DNA for the CDR3: TGTGCCAGCAGCCAATCTGCAGGAACGAACACTGAAGCTTTCTTT. This encodes CASSQSAGTNTEAFF. The chain employs TRBV4-2 and TRBJ1-1; D gene ambiguous. Germline V lookup: CDR1 LGHNA, CDR2 YNFKEQ. The CDR3 runs 15 residues. With 2 bases removed from V and 1 base from J, the gap between germline ends came to 11 bases.